The 14 T cell receptor beta chains given below trace back to one sample, sequenced in a study of shared clonotypes between healthy human individuals. Clones were sequenced by immunoSEQ multiplex PCR, and TCRdb holds only the in-frame ones, with some missing. The sample records approximately 2,300,000 clones, around 90% being singletons. Sequenced input: naive CD4+ T cells from PBMCs. Subset of the sample: CD45RA+ positively selected. The receptors originated from a man in his late teens or twenties in good health. Some clones in this sample may be carry-over from other donors' samples.

The CDR3 sequence is CASSLAGSGSYSYEQYF. The DNA for the CDR3 is TGTGCCAGCAGCTTAGCTGGTAGCGGTTCCTACTCCTACGAGCAGTACTTC. The genes are TRBV7-2 and TRBJ2-7; D may be TRBD2 (6 bases). Germline CDR1 SGHTA, CDR2 FQGNSA. V was trimmed by 0 bases and J by 0 bases, leaving 15 bases between them. CDR3 length: 17 residues.

Regarding this clone: Other DNA sequences in the same sample also yield this CDR3. This chain joins TRBV20-1 and TRBJ2-7; D possibly corresponds to TRBD1 (6 bases). The CDR3 is 11 amino acids. Trimming took off 3 bases at V and 6 bases at J, with 9 bases between the two ends. Germline V gene lookup returns CDR1 DFQATT and CDR2 SNEGSKA (reference sequence). This CDR3 reads CSARRGGEQYF. CDR3 bases: TGCAGTGCTAGGAGAGGGGGCGAGCAGTACTTC.

The chain carries TRBV7-2 and TRBJ2-2; a weak D match, TRBD1 (7 bases). CDR1 and CDR2 (germline): SGHTA, FQGNSA. The V gene lost 4 bases and the J gene lost 4 bases, with 16 bases spanning the gap. The CDR3 has 16 residues. For the CDR3, the DNA is TGTGCCAGCAGCTCCCGCTCCCAGGGGGGCACCGGGGAGCTGTTTTTT. Its translation: CASSSRSQGGTGELFF.

Points on this clone: The sample holds other DNA sequences that translate to the same CDR3. The V and J genes are TRBV5-1 and TRBJ1-1; possibly TRBD1 for D (6 bases). The V and J ends lost 3 bases and 0 bases respectively, with 9 bases between them. Germline CDR1 SGHRS, CDR2 YFSETQ. The CDR3 runs to 14 residues. The CDR3 loop reads CASSSQGLNTEAFF. The CDR3 coding sequence is TGCGCCAGCAGCTCCCAGGGGTTGAACACTGAAGCTTTCTTT.

The chain carries TRBV30 and TRBJ2-1; 10 positions match TRBD2. The ends lost 1 base at V and 8 bases at J; junction bases unmatched: 5. Germline-derived CDR1 and CDR2 are GTSNPN and SVGIG (reference sequence). The CDR3 is 14 residues long. The CDR3 loop is CAWSGAGGSHEQFF. The CDR3 DNA reads TGTGCCTGGAGTGGAGCGGGAGGGTCCCATGAGCAGTTCTTC.

The chain links TRBV6-5 to TRBJ2-1; 8 bases agree with TRBD1. Germline-derived CDR1 and CDR2 are MNHEY and SVGAGI. The CDR3 totals 16 residues. The V gene end was trimmed by 0 bases and the J gene end by 5 bases; junction bases not matched to a gene: 6. The CDR3 nucleotides read TGTGCCAGCAGTTACTCGACAGGGGTAGGGGACAATGAGCAGTTCTTC. Amino acids: CASSYSTGVGDNEQFF.

The sample holds a few counts of this clone. The same CDR3 arises from other DNA sequences in this sample as well. This chain joins TRBV2 and TRBJ1-1, with unresolved D. This CDR3 region has 11 residues. Trimming cost V 6 bases and J 5 bases, with 7 bases left between them. Looked up from germline, CDR1 is SNHLY and CDR2 is FYNNEI. The CDR3 region is CASRRNTEAFF. The DNA of the CDR3 is TGTGCCAGCAGGAGGAATACTGAAGCTTTCTTT.

The chain employs TRBV28 and TRBJ1-6, with TRBD1 matching 7 bases. Per the germline V gene, CDR1 is MDHEN and CDR2 is SYDVKM. Trimming at V came to 8 bases and at J to 8 bases, leaving 9 bases not matched to a gene. This CDR3 spans 14 amino acids. CDR3 region: CASVKGQADSPLHF. CDR3 nucleotides: TGTGCCAGCGTTAAAGGACAGGCTGATTCACCCCTCCACTTT.

V and J are TRBV18 and TRBJ2-3; 10 nucleotides match TRBD2. Germline values: CDR1 KGHSH, CDR2 LQKENI. The CDR3 totals 18 residues. V shed 0 bases and J 5 bases; nucleotides not matched to a gene: 11. The CDR3 DNA sequence: TGTGCCAGCTCACCACCGGGGGCTAGCGGGAGTTACAGAGATACGCAGTATTTT. It translates to CASSPPGASGSYRDTQYF.

A remark on this clone: This same CDR3 is encoded by further DNA sequences in the sample. J is TRBJ2-5 and V is TRBV18, with D hard to call. Germline-derived CDR1 and CDR2 are KGHSH and LQKENI. The ends were cut back, 3 bases at V and 2 bases at J, with 7 bases in the middle. CDR3 size: 13 residues. CDR3 sequence reads: CASSPRAQETQYF. The CDR3 DNA reads TGTGCCAGCTCACCCCGGGCACAAGAGACCCAGTACTTC.

The V and J genes are TRBV18 and TRBJ2-2, with D maybe TRBD1 (6 bases). CDR1 KGHSH and CDR2 LQKENI come from the germline V gene. Trimming shortened V by 2 bases and J by 1 base, and 11 bases separated the two germline ends. The CDR3 has 16 residues. The CDR3 sequence: CASSPGADRNTGELFF. CDR3 nucleotide sequence: TGTGCCAGCTCACCAGGGGCGGACAGGAACACCGGGGAGCTGTTTTTT.

The rearrangement joins TRBV2 to TRBJ1-3; D is undetermined. This CDR3 contains 13 residues. V was trimmed by 8 bases and J by 4 bases, leaving 12 bases between them. Germline CDR1 SNHLY, CDR2 FYNNEI. This chain's CDR3 is CASSQERGNTIYF. DNA of the CDR3: TGTGCCAGCTCCCAGGAGAGGGGAAACACCATATATTTT.

The chain couples TRBV18 to TRBJ1-4; the match to TRBD1 covers 7 bases. The CDR3 consists of 14 residues. Germline CDR1 and CDR2: KGHSH and LQKENI. The junction had 7 bases not matched to a gene; V was cut back by 5 bases and J by 7 bases. The CDR3 protein is CASSIGTASEKLFF. CDR3 nucleotides: TGTGCCAGCTCAATTGGGACAGCGAGTGAAAAACTGTTTTTT. The full variable domain, completed using reference TRBV18 and TRBJ1-4, is NAGVMQNPRHLVRRRGQEARLRCSPMKGHSHVYWYRQLPEEGLKFMVYLQKENIIDESGMPKERFSAEFPKEGPSILRIQQVVRGDSAAYFCASSIGTASEKLFFGSGTQLSVL.

Of note for this clone: At the DNA level, this CDR3 is encoded by other sequences in the same sample as well. This chain joins TRBV9 and TRBJ2-7, with 7 bases matching TRBD1. J was trimmed by 3 bases and V by 0 bases; bases with no gene match: 3. Germline V lookup: CDR1 SGDLS, CDR2 YYNGEE. The CDR3 has 14 amino acids. CDR3 sequence (DNA): TGTGCCAGCAGCGTAGGGCAGGGGGACTACGAGCAGTACTTC. Translation gives CASSVGQGDYEQYF.